The 8 T cell receptor beta chains below were found in one sample sequenced in a study of T cell changes during pregnancy in multiple sclerosis (dated by TCRdb to about 2019). The library was built by means of the immunoSEQ multiplex PCR assay. The table was pulled from immuneACCESS by TCRdb, which kept in-frame rearrangements only. Such tables lose some clones; where checked, under half of the loss comes from unresolved V genes, and the rest has no known cause. In this sample the table shows 55,000 to 80,000 clones, roughly 90% of which occur a single time. The ten largest make up 9% to 9.5% of the sample. Here the sequenced sample was peripheral blood, taken after pregnancy. These receptors were taken from a female donor in good health, enrolled as a control in a pregnancy study.

This chain links TRBV7-8 with TRBJ2-5; 11 bases fit TRBD2. Per germline, CDR1 SGHVS and CDR2 FQNEAQ. This CDR3 is built from 14 residues. V was clipped by 5 bases and J by 4 bases; unmatched bases: 3. The CDR3 sequence is CASSPGLAGETQYF. The CDR3 nucleotides read TGTGCCAGCAGCCCCGGACTAGCGGGAGAGACCCAGTACTTC.

The chain employs TRBV7-6 and TRBJ2-3, with TRBD2 matching over 12 bases. This CDR3 has 16 amino acids. The germline gives CDR1 SGHVS, CDR2 FNYEAQ. V lost 5 bases, J lost 2 bases, and 5 bases stayed unmatched. CDR3 nucleotide sequence: TGTGCCAGCAGCCTTGGGACTAGCGGGTTCACAGATACGCAGTATTTT. Its translation is CASSLGTSGFTDTQYF.

CDR3 residues: CASSYSKGISGNTIYF. The CDR3 nucleotides read TGTGCCAGCAGTTACAGTAAGGGGATCTCTGGAAACACCATATATTTT. The chain carries TRBV6-5 and TRBJ1-3; D may be TRBD1 (5 bases). This CDR3 spans 16 amino acids. Germline CDR1 MNHEY, CDR2 SVGAGI. Trimming took off 2 bases at V and 0 bases at J, with 11 bases between the two ends.

The chain recombines TRBV29-1 with TRBJ1-1; no reliable D call. The germline V gene has CDR1 SQVTM and CDR2 ANQGSEA. The CDR3 consists of 12 residues. With 5 bases removed from V and 1 base from J, the gap between germline ends came to 8 bases. The CDR3, as DNA: TGCAGCGTTTGCCTAGCGAACACTGAAGCTTTCTTT. Encoded protein: CSVCLANTEAFF.

The rearrangement joins TRBV6-5 to TRBJ2-3, with a possible D match to TRBD2 (7 bases). CDR1 and CDR2 (germline): MNHEY, SVGAGI. Trimming left V 6 bases short and J 4 bases short, with 17 bases between. The CDR3 has 15 amino acids. CDR3 loop: CASRSPSGGPDTQYF. CDR3 coding DNA: TGTGCCAGCAGATCCCCCTCGGGGGGCCCAGATACGCAGTATTTT.

The chain employs TRBV30 and TRBJ2-2, with 7 bases matching TRBD1. This CDR3 has 16 residues. Germline CDR1 and CDR2: GTSNPN and SVGIG (reference sequence). With V trimmed by 0 bases and J by 5 bases, 9 bases remained unmatched. The CDR3 region has the DNA TGTGCCTGGAGTGTTGGACAGGACTCTAGGACCGGGGAGCTGTTTTTT. Its translation is CAWSVGQDSRTGELFF.

This chain links TRBV7-9 with TRBJ1-1, with D maybe TRBD1 (6 bases). The CDR3 length is 14 residues. Trimming took 5 bases from V and 0 from J, leaving 10 bases between them. In germline, CDR1 is SEHNR, CDR2 FQNEAQ (reference sequence). The CDR3 spells CASSTDSMNTEAFF. Here the CDR3 DNA reads TGTGCCAGCAGCACGGACAGCATGAACACTGAAGCTTTCTTT.

The chain carries TRBV27 and TRBJ2-7; a possible D gene is TRBD2 (5 bases). Per germline, CDR1 MNHEY and CDR2 SMNVEV (reference sequence). This CDR3 is 14 amino acids long. The ends were cut back, 5 bases at V and 2 bases at J, with 13 bases in the middle. The CDR3 nucleotides read TGTGCCAGCAGTGGAGGACGGACGCCCTACGAGCAGTACTTC. This codes for CASSGGRTPYEQYF.